A single sample is the source of the 18 T cell receptor beta chains below, sequenced in a study of cytomegalovirus exposure and HLA in healthy donors. Primers: 60 Vbeta forward and 13 Jbeta reverse. Method: immunoSEQ multiplex PCR; TCRdb's copy keeps in-frame clones and lacks some. The sample carries 110,000 or so clones, less than 85% recorded once. Sequencing was done on a sample of PBMCs. Every receptor here comes from a man aged 50 to 60 in good health and CMV-seropositive.

This chain links TRBV5-5 with TRBJ2-7, with 8 bases that match TRBD2. CDR3 size: 15 residues. The junction had 2 bases not matched to a gene; V was cut back by 0 bases and J by 0 bases. CDR1 and CDR2 (germline): SGHKS, YYEKEE (reference sequence). This chain's CDR3 is CASSLAAGGSYEQYF. CDR3 DNA sequence: TGTGCCAGCAGCTTGGCGGCGGGAGGCTCCTACGAGCAGTACTTC.

Notes on this clone: Here the CDR3 omits its conserved ending phenylalanine or tryptophan, so a read error is the likely source. V usage is TRBV4-1 and J usage is TRBJ1-6; TRBD1 matches 12 bases. Germline lookup yields CDR1 MGHRA and CDR2 YSYEKL. The CDR3 is 15 residues long. Trimming cost V 5 bases and J 13 bases; bases outside gene matches: 9. CDR3 in DNA: TGCGCCAGCAGCTTGACCGGGACAGGGGGCATCCCCCTCCACCTT. This codes for CASSLTGTGGIPLHL.

The rearrangement uses TRBV7-2 and TRBJ1-6; D is possibly TRBD1 (5 bases). This CDR3 has 15 residues. Trimming took 5 bases from V and 5 from J, leaving 13 bases between them. CDR1 is SGHTA, CDR2 FQGNSA, per germline. CDR3 loop: CASSRAGGNNSPLHF. CDR3 sequence (DNA): TGTGCCAGCAGCCGGGCGGGGGGGAATAATTCACCCCTCCACTTT.

The chain couples TRBV19 to TRBJ2-7; 9 positions agree with TRBD1. V shed 5 bases, J shed 2 bases, and the junction held 7 bases outside the gene matches. The length of the CDR3 is 15 residues. Germline V gene data show CDR1 as LNHDA and CDR2 as SQIVND (reference sequence). The CDR3 DNA reads TGTGCCAGTAGTGCCTCCGGACAGGGGACCTACGAGCAGTACTTC. It codes for CASSASGQGTYEQYF. Together with reference TRBV19 and TRBJ2-7, the CDR3 gives the full variable domain: DGGITQSPKYLFRKEGQNVTLSCEQNLNHDAMYWYRQDPGQGLRLIYYSQIVNDFQKGDIAEGYSVSREKKESFPLTVTSAQKNPTAFYLCASSASGQGTYEQYFGPGTRLTVT.

CDR3 amino acids: CASSEPEQGAGELFF. CDR3 DNA: TGCGCCAGCAGTGAGCCGGAACAGGGAGCCGGGGAGCTGTTTTTT. The chain uses TRBV10-1 and TRBJ2-2; D possibly corresponds to TRBD1 (6 bases). This CDR3 is built from 15 residues. V was shortened by 2 bases and J by 6 bases, with 13 bases between the two germline ends. Germline V gene data show CDR1 as WNHNN and CDR2 as SYGVQD (reference sequence).

This clone was counted between two and nine times. The chain has TRBV25-1 and TRBJ2-2, with D maybe TRBD1 (6 bases). V shed 1 base and J shed 5 bases, with 11 bases lying between them. The germline V gene encodes CDR1 MGHDK and CDR2 SYGVNS. The CDR3 length is 15 residues. Written as DNA, the CDR3 is TGTGCCAGCAGTGAATCTGGGACAAGGACCGGGGAGCTGTTTTTT. It specifies CASSESGTRTGELFF.

The chain links TRBV28 to TRBJ2-7, with TRBD2 matching 9 bases. Unmatched junction bases numbered 5, after V lost 5 bases and J lost 3 bases. Germline-derived CDR1 and CDR2 are MDHEN and SYDVKM. The CDR3 covers 14 residues. The CDR3 DNA sequence: TGTGCCAGCAGTGAGCGGACTAGCGACTACGAGCAGTACTTC. Amino acid sequence: CASSERTSDYEQYF.

The rearrangement joins TRBV23-1 to TRBJ2-7; TRBD2 agrees at 11 bases. TRBV23-1 is flagged as an ORF with uncertain function. V lost 7 bases and J lost 2; bases outside the gene matches: 13. There are 17 residues in the CDR3. The CDR3 loop reads CASTPDPTSGEPYEQYF. CDR3 DNA sequence: TGCGCCAGCACCCCGGATCCGACTAGCGGGGAACCCTACGAGCAGTACTTC.

The rearrangement links TRBV11-3 to TRBJ1-2, with 9 bases lining up with TRBD1. The ends lost 6 bases at V and 8 bases at J; junction bases unmatched: 10. The CDR3 runs 14 residues. CDR1 is SGHNT and CDR2 is YENEEA in the germline V gene. The CDR3 DNA is TGTGCCAGCAGACCCAGGACAGGGGCGGGAGGCTACACCTTC. It codes for CASRPRTGAGGYTF.

The V call is TRBV6-1, the J call TRBJ2-1, with 9 bases aligning to TRBD2. CDR3 length equals 14 residues. The V gene end was trimmed by 7 bases and the J gene end by 8 bases; junction bases not matched to a gene: 9. Germline CDR1 MNHNS, CDR2 SASEGT. The CDR3 sequence: CASKEREVKHEQFF. In nucleotides, the CDR3 is TGTGCCAGCAAGGAGCGGGAGGTCAAACATGAGCAGTTCTTC.

In this sample, this clone turned up a few times. The rearrangement joins TRBV9 to TRBJ1-1; weak D call: TRBD1 (6 bases). V lost 4 bases and J 0 bases, leaving 10 bases between the germline ends. CDR3 size: 14 residues. Germline V CDR1 and CDR2: SGDLS, YYNGEE. The CDR3: CASSPDRMNTEAFF. The CDR3 DNA reads TGTGCCAGCAGCCCGGACAGAATGAACACTGAAGCTTTCTTT.

The chain links TRBV28 to TRBJ1-5; D remains ambiguous. The V end was cut by 3 bases, the J end by 6 bases, with 15 bases between. The CDR3 extends over 15 amino acids. Germline values: CDR1 MDHEN, CDR2 SYDVKM. This CDR3 is CASSFPGSMGQPQHF. CDR3 coding DNA: TGTGCCAGCAGTTTTCCGGGGTCGATGGGTCAGCCCCAGCATTTT.

The chain joins TRBV11-3 to TRBJ1-4, with 8 bases that match TRBD1. Looked up from germline, CDR1 is SGHNT and CDR2 is YENEEA. The V segment lost 5 bases and the J segment 7 bases; nucleotides outside the gene matches: 3. The CDR3 is 13 amino acids. Written as DNA, the CDR3 is TGTGCCAGCAGCCGCGGACAGGGTGAAAAACTGTTTTTT. As protein: CASSRGQGEKLFF.

The V gene is TRBV7-6, the J gene TRBJ2-2; 9 bases are shared with TRBD1. The CDR3 contains 15 residues. The ends lost 5 bases at V and 10 bases at J; junction bases unmatched: 11. CDR1 is SGHVS and CDR2 is FNYEAQ in the germline V gene. The CDR3 bases are TGTGCCAGCAGCCGCCGGGACAGGGTAGTCGAGGAGCTGTTTTTT. This codes for CASSRRDRVVEELFF.

The V gene is TRBV2, the J gene TRBJ1-6, with 9 bases aligning to TRBD1. V gave up 5 bases and J gave up 9 bases; unmatched junction bases: 8. CDR1 and CDR2 (germline): SNHLY, FYNNEI. The CDR3 runs 15 residues. In DNA, the CDR3 is TGTGCCAGCAGTAGACAGGGGGAAACTTCTTCACCCCTCCACTTT. This encodes CASSRQGETSSPLHF.

This clone was seen only a few times. V is TRBV7-2 and J is TRBJ2-3; TRBD2 matches at 10 bases. The germline V gene has CDR1 SGHTA and CDR2 FQGNSA. With V trimmed by 3 bases and J by 5 bases, 14 bases remained unmatched. The CDR3 is 18 residues long. CDR3 DNA sequence: TGTGCCAGCAGCTTGGATTTAGAGCGGGGGGGCTTTGGAGATACGCAGTATTTT. Translated, it gives CASSLDLERGGFGDTQYF.

The chain combines TRBV28 with TRBJ1-5; D ambiguous. Germline V CDR1 and CDR2: MDHEN, SYDVKM. The ends were cut back, 6 bases at V and 3 bases at J, with 9 bases in the middle. This CDR3 is built from 13 residues. The CDR3 is CASRVLINQPQHF. For the CDR3, the DNA is TGTGCCAGCAGAGTACTAATCAATCAGCCCCAGCATTTT.

This clone has a single count. This rearrangement joins TRBV9 to TRBJ1-1; TRBD1 is a possible D gene (6 bases). This CDR3 is 14 amino acids long. Germline CDR1 reads SGDLS; CDR2 reads YYNGEE. Trimming left V 2 bases short and J 0 bases short, with 8 bases between. CDR3 region: CASSVDRLNTEAFF. The CDR3 DNA reads as TGTGCCAGCAGCGTCGACAGGCTGAACACTGAAGCTTTCTTT.